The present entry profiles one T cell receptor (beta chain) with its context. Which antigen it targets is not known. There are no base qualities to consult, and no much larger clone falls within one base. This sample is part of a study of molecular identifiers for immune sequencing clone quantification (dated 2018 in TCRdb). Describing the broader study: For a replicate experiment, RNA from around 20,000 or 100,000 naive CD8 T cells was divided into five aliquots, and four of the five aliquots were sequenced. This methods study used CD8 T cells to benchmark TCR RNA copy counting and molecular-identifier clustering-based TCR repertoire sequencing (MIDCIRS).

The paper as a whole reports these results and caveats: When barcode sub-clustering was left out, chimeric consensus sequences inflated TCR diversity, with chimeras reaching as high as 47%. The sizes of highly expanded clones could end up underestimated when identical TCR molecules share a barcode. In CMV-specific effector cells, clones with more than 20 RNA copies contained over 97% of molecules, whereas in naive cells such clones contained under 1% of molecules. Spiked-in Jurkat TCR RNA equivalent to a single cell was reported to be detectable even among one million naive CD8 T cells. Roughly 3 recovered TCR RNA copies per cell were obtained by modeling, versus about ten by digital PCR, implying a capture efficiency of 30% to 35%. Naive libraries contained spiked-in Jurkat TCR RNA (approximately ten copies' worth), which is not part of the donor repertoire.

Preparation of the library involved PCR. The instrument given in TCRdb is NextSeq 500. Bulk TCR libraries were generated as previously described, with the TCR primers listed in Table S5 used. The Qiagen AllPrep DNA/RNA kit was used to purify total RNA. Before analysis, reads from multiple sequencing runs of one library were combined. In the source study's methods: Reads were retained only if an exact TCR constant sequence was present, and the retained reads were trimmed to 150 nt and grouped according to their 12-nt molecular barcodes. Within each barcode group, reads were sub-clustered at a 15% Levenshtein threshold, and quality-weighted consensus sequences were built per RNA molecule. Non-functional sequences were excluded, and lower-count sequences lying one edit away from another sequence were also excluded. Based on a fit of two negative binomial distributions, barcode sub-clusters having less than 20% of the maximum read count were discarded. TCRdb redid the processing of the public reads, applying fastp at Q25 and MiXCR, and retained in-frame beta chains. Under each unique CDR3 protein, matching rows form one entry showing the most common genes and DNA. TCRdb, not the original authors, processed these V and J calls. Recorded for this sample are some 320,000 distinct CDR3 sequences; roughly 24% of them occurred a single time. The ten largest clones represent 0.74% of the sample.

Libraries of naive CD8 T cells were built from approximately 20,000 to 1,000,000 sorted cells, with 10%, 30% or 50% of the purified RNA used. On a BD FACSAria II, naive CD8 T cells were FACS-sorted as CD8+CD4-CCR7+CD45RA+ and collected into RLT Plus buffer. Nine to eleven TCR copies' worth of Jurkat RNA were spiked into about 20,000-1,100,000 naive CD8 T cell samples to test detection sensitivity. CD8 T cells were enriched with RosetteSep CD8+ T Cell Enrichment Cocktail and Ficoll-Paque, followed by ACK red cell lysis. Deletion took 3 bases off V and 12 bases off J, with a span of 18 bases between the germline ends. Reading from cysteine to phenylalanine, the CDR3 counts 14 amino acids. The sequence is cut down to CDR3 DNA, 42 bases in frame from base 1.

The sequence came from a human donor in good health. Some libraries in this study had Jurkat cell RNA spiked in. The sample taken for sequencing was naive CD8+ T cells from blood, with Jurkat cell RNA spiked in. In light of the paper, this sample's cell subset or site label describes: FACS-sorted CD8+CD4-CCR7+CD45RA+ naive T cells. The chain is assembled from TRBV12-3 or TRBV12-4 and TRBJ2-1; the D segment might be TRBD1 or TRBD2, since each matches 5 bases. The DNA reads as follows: TGTGCCAGCAGTTTCGGGACCCCCATGGGTGGGCAGTTCTTC. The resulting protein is CASSFGTPMGGQFF.